The 28 T cell receptor beta chains presented below share a single source sample, sequenced in a study of blood T cell repertoires in COVID-19. Profiling relied on immunoSEQ multiplex PCR, and the TCRdb table lists in-frame clones only, not all of them. The data hold some 220,000 clones, with around 80% observed a single time. Sample: peripheral blood. Every receptor here comes from a human donor in a cohort sampled during active COVID-19.

This clone has just one count. The chain recombines TRBV5-6 with TRBJ1-1; perhaps TRBD1 as D (6 bases). Trimming removed 4 bases from V and 1 base from J, with 11 bases in between. CDR3 size: 14 residues. Germline values: CDR1 SGHDT, CDR2 YYEEEE. The DNA of the CDR3 is TGTGCCAGCAGCCATCCGGGACAGAACACTGAAGCTTTCTTT. Encoded protein: CASSHPGQNTEAFF.

V is TRBV6-5 and J is TRBJ1-4, with 9 bases lining up with TRBD1. CDR1 is MNHEY and CDR2 is SVGAGI in the germline V gene. The CDR3 runs 16 residues. The V and J ends lost 2 bases and 3 bases, in that order; junction bases with no gene match: 4. The CDR3 protein is CASSYGNRGPNEKLFF. The CDR3 DNA sequence: TGTGCCAGCAGTTACGGCAACAGGGGGCCTAATGAAAAACTGTTTTTT.

The chain recombines TRBV10-3 with TRBJ2-3; 14 bases match TRBD2. Trimming took 8 bases from V and 4 from J; bases not matched to a gene: 5. This CDR3 spans 15 amino acids. CDR1 is ENHRY, CDR2 SYGVKD, per germline. CDR3 bases: TGTGCCATCCGACGACTAGCGGGAGGGGCAGATACGCAGTATTTT. Translation gives CAIRRLAGGADTQYF.

CDR3 sequence (DNA): TGTGCCAGTACCAAACAGGGGTCGGGTGGCTACACCTTC. This translates into CASTKQGSGGYTF. The rearrangement links TRBV19 to TRBJ1-2; TRBD1 agrees at 7 bases. V lost 7 bases, J lost 7 bases, and 9 bases stayed unmatched. This CDR3 contains 13 residues. From germline, CDR1 is LNHDA and CDR2 SQIVND (reference sequence). Together with reference TRBV19 and TRBJ1-2, the CDR3 gives the full variable domain: DGGITQSPKYLFRKEGQNVTLSCEQNLNHDAMYWYRQDPGQGLRLIYYSQIVNDFQKGDIAEGYSVSREKKESFPLTVTSAQKNPTAFYLCASTKQGSGGYTFGSGTRLTVV.

The gene calls are TRBV5-1 and TRBJ2-7; 10 bases line up with TRBD1. The CDR3 loop spans 14 amino acids. Germline CDR1 is SGHRS and CDR2 is YFSETQ. V lost 4 bases and J lost 1; bases outside the gene matches: 2. CDR3 amino acids: CASSTGQGSYEQYF. CDR3 in DNA: TGCGCCAGCAGCACGGGACAGGGGTCCTACGAGCAGTACTTC.

The chain joins TRBV5-4 to TRBJ1-4, with D tentatively TRBD1 (6 bases). The germline V gene has CDR1 SGHNT and CDR2 YYREEE (reference sequence). V dropped 4 bases and J dropped 8 bases, with 18 bases sitting between them. The CDR3 consists of 15 residues. Here the CDR3 reads CASSKSQGFKEKLFF. CDR3 coding DNA: TGTGCCAGCAGCAAATCACAGGGTTTCAAGGAAAAACTGTTTTTT.

This chain joins TRBV9 and TRBJ1-3; D unclear. The CDR3 extends over 14 amino acids. Germline CDR1 SGDLS, CDR2 YYNGEE. With 5 bases removed from V and 0 bases from J, the gap between germline ends came to 9 bases. CDR3 amino acids: CASRPFSSGNTIYF. The CDR3 nucleotides are TGTGCCAGCAGACCTTTTAGCTCTGGAAACACCATATATTTT.

This chain links TRBV5-1 with TRBJ2-2; a weak D match, TRBD1 (5 bases). V lost 2 bases and J 2 bases, leaving 13 bases between the germline ends. This CDR3 spans 16 amino acids. Germline CDR1 is SGHRS and CDR2 is YFSETQ. The CDR3 DNA sequence: TGCGCCAGCAGCTTCCGGACAAGGGTAAACACCGGGGAGCTGTTTTTT. This gives the protein CASSFRTRVNTGELFF.

This clone was observed a single time. The rearrangement uses TRBV23-1 and TRBJ2-5, with 11 bases lining up with TRBD2. TRBV23-1 falls under the ORF class, with uncertain function. V trimming: 6 bases; J trimming: 5 bases; junction bases outside the gene matches: 5. This CDR3 has 14 amino acids. The CDR3 sequence: CASRLAGARETQYF. The CDR3 coding sequence is TGCGCCAGCAGACTAGCGGGGGCCCGGGAGACCCAGTACTTC.

Worth noting for this clone: One junction end disagrees with the germline gene, perhaps due to a read error. The V and J genes are TRBV11-2 and TRBJ2-5; 9 nucleotides match TRBD1. Germline V lookup: CDR1 SGHAT, CDR2 FQNNGV. CDR3 length equals 17 residues. The CDR3 is CANSWYRGRPIQETQYF. The DNA of the CDR3 is TGTGCCAACAGCTGGTACAGGGGGCGCCCCATCCAAGAGACCCAGTACTTC.

The chain couples TRBV25-1 to TRBJ2-7, with D uncertain. Trimming stripped 6 bases from V and 2 bases from J, with 11 bases between. CDR1 and CDR2 from the germline V gene are MGHDK and SYGVNS. CDR3 length: 13 residues. The CDR3 region is CASSLTVAYEQYF. The CDR3 region has the DNA TGTGCCAGCAGCTTGACTGTTGCCTACGAGCAGTACTTC.

This chain links TRBV3-1 (or the pseudogene TRBV3-2) with TRBJ1-6; a possible D gene is TRBD1 (5 bases). Trimming cost V 2 bases and J 7 bases, with 15 bases left between them. Germline assignment: CDR1 LGHDT and CDR2 YNNKEL (reference sequence). The CDR3 contains 16 residues. The CDR3 coding sequence is TGTGCCAGCAGCCAACTGGACGGGGGGAGGAATTCACCCCTCCACTTT. Amino acids: CASSQLDGGRNSPLHF.

In its sample, this clone was seen a few times. The genes are TRBV5-1 and TRBJ2-7; the match to TRBD2 covers 7 bases. V lost 4 bases, J lost 6 bases, and 10 bases stayed unmatched. Germline lookup yields CDR1 SGHRS and CDR2 YFSETQ. The CDR3 extends over 14 amino acids. In nucleotides, the CDR3 is TGCGCCAGCAGCCCGGGGAGGGGACCTGGCGAGCAGTACTTC. Amino acids: CASSPGRGPGEQYF.

The chain joins TRBV6-5 to TRBJ2-2; 10 nucleotides agree with TRBD2. Germline V gene data show CDR1 as MNHEY and CDR2 as SVGAGI. This CDR3 is built from 14 residues. V lost 8 bases and J lost 5; bases outside the gene matches: 5. The CDR3 reads CASAPSGGTGELFF. The DNA of the CDR3 is TGTGCCAGCGCCCCTAGCGGGGGAACCGGGGAGCTGTTTTTT.

The rearrangement links TRBV5-6 to TRBJ2-5, with TRBD1 matching over 8 bases. Trimming took 1 base from V and 5 from J; bases not matched to a gene: 7. This CDR3 comprises 15 residues. Germline CDR1 reads SGHDT; CDR2 reads YYEEEE. CDR3 sequence reads: CASSLTGGRGETQYF. CDR3 in DNA: TGTGCCAGCAGCTTGACAGGGGGTAGGGGGGAGACCCAGTACTTC.

The chain has TRBV9 and TRBJ2-7; TRBD2 is a possible D gene (7 bases). The CDR3 sequence is 17 residues long. The V gene's germline CDR1 is SGDLS and CDR2 YYNGEE. Trimming left V 0 bases short and J 7 bases short, with 23 bases between. The DNA for the CDR3 is TGTGCCAGCAGCGTAGGCGGGGGATACAGGGTAGTTGAAGAGCAGTACTTC. It is translated as CASSVGGGYRVVEEQYF.

V is TRBV11-2 and J is TRBJ2-5; tentative D call: TRBD2 (5 bases). CDR1 is SGHAT and CDR2 is FQNNGV in the germline V gene. V was cut by 8 bases and J by 1 base, with 17 bases left in between. CDR3 size: 15 residues. The CDR3 protein is CASSRGPGVQETQYF. CDR3 coding DNA: TGTGCCAGCTCACGGGGTCCTGGGGTCCAAGAGACCCAGTACTTC.

The rearrangement links TRBV6-5 to TRBJ1-3; TRBD1 is a possible D gene (5 bases). V shed 6 bases and J shed 1 base, with 10 bases lying between them. CDR1 and CDR2 (germline): MNHEY, SVGAGI. The CDR3 spans 14 residues. This CDR3 reads CASSPRESGNTIYF. The DNA of the CDR3 is TGTGCCAGCAGCCCCAGGGAATCTGGAAACACCATATATTTT.

The V gene is TRBV3-1 (or the pseudogene TRBV3-2), the J gene TRBJ2-7, with 7 bases aligning to TRBD1. With 2 bases clipped from V and 9 bases from J, the junction kept 4 bases outside the gene matches. Germline CDR1 reads LGHDT; CDR2 reads YNNKEL (reference sequence). The CDR3 consists of 12 residues. The chain's CDR3 is CASSQRTGAQYF. CDR3 DNA sequence: TGTGCCAGCAGCCAACGCACAGGGGCGCAGTACTTC.

The chain has TRBV14 and TRBJ1-2; 10 nucleotides agree with TRBD1. There are 15 residues in the CDR3. CDR1 is SGHDN and CDR2 is FVKESK in the germline V gene. The V gene end was trimmed by 3 bases and the J gene end by 4 bases; junction bases not matched to a gene: 5. CDR3 DNA: TGTGCCAGCAGCCACAAGACAGGGGGCATCTATGGCTACACCTTC. Amino acids: CASSHKTGGIYGYTF.

The chain uses TRBV18 and TRBJ2-7; possible D gene TRBD1, 6 bases. Trimming pared 3 bases from V and 0 bases from J, leaving 9 bases between. CDR3 length equals 14 residues. The germline V gene has CDR1 KGHSH and CDR2 LQKENI. DNA for the CDR3: TGTGCCAGCTCACCGGGACACAGCTCCTACGAGCAGTACTTC. Translation: CASSPGHSSYEQYF.

The chain joins TRBV7-9 to TRBJ1-5; the D is unclear. This CDR3 is 12 amino acids long. The germline V gene has CDR1 SEHNR and CDR2 FQNEAQ (reference sequence). Trimming pared 5 bases from V and 4 bases from J, leaving 6 bases between. The CDR3 DNA is TGTGCCAGCAGCATCGGGAATCAGCCCCAGCATTTT. Its translation: CASSIGNQPQHF.

The V gene is TRBV6-5, the J gene TRBJ2-7, with D possibly being TRBD2 (6 bases). CDR3 length equals 14 residues. CDR1 is MNHEY and CDR2 is SVGAGI in the germline V gene. V was pared by 5 bases and J by 0 bases, with 11 bases between. In nucleotides, the CDR3 is TGTGCCAGCAGTCCAGGGACTTACTCCTACGAGCAGTACTTC. It codes for CASSPGTYSYEQYF.

The CDR3 DNA reads TGTGCCAGTACCATATCCTACCTGGGGCAGAGTCCTAATTCACCCCTCCACTTT. Its protein is CASTISYLGQSPNSPLHF. V is TRBV19 and J is TRBJ1-6; D is possibly TRBD1 (5 bases). V dropped 7 bases and J dropped 6 bases, with 25 bases sitting between them. Per the germline V gene, CDR1 is LNHDA and CDR2 is SQIVND (reference sequence). CDR3 length: 18 amino acids. Full variable domain (remainder filled in from reference TRBV19 and TRBJ1-6): DGGITQSPKYLFRKEGQNVTLSCEQNLNHDAMYWYRQDPGQGLRLIYYSQIVNDFQKGDIAEGYSVSREKKESFPLTVTSAQKNPTAFYLCASTISYLGQSPNSPLHFGNGTRLTVT.

This clone appeared once. V and J are TRBV23-1 and TRBJ1-6, with 9 bases matching TRBD1. TRBV23-1 is treated as an ORF (open reading frame) with a function not yet certain. The CDR3 has 17 amino acids. Trimming took 4 bases from V and 8 from J; bases not matched to a gene: 12. CDR3 protein: CASSLCPWDREYSPLHF. In DNA form, the CDR3 reads TGCGCCAGCAGTCTGTGCCCCTGGGACAGGGAATATTCACCCCTCCACTTT.

This chain connects TRBV13 to TRBJ1-6; D not certain. Deletions cut 2 bases from V and 8 bases from J, with 13 bases between. In germline, CDR1 is PRHDT, CDR2 FYEKMQ (reference sequence). This CDR3 has 15 residues. The CDR3 is CASSLNDYEDSPLHF. The CDR3 DNA is TGTGCCAGCAGCTTAAACGATTATGAGGATTCACCCCTCCACTTT.

J is TRBJ1-2 and V is TRBV9, with a tentative D call TRBD1 (5 bases). V lost 1 base and J 7 bases, leaving 17 bases between the germline ends. The CDR3 has 15 residues. Per germline, CDR1 SGDLS and CDR2 YYNGEE. The CDR3 sequence: CASSVFREGLGGYTF. The CDR3 nucleotides are TGTGCCAGCAGCGTATTCAGGGAAGGGTTGGGTGGCTACACCTTC.

V and J are TRBV25-1 and TRBJ1-1; no reliable D call. This CDR3 is 15 amino acids long. Per the germline V gene, CDR1 is MGHDK and CDR2 is SYGVNS. V was shortened by 5 bases and J by 1 base, with 14 bases between the two germline ends. CDR3 DNA sequence: TGTGCCAGCAGTAACTGGAGGGCCAAGAACACTGAAGCTTTCTTT. Protein: CASSNWRAKNTEAFF.